This TCR beta chain was sequenced for a study of blood T cell repertoires in COVID-19 (dated by TCRdb to 2020 to 2022). Concerning the study at large: Samples from collaborators originated in the United States, Italy and Spain and spanned both the acute and convalescent phases of COVID-19. The material from the prospective study consisted of cDNA or gDNA derived from T cells, B-cell-depleted T cells, or PBMCs. Subjects who had been exposed to COVID-19, were actively infected with it, or had recovered from it provided the deeply sampled blood TCRbeta repertoires that made up the dataset. The repertoires were released in a freely available public database intended as a resource for research on the immune response to SARS-CoV-2. The samples were drawn from two sources: the first 160 participants of the ongoing ImmuneRACE study, and about 1,300 subjects contributed by 6 global collaborators. Sample metadata almost always included a de-identified subject ID, COVID-19 status, age in years and sex. Where HLA class I and class II types were available, the types were taken from metadata supplied by the sample provider, not from assay-based typing. Overall study outcomes, separate from this receptor: How much clinical and demographic metadata was included differed by source and by participant, and the metadata was provided uncurated.

The immunoSEQ Assay, a bias-controlled multiplex PCR, was used to amplify TCRbeta CDR3 regions from genomic DNA. As for the authors' bioinformatics: Within the assay, amplification of reference gene primers was used to estimate how many nucleated cells each sample contained. To quantify the absolute abundance of each unique TCRbeta CDR3 rearrangement, sequence reads were collapsed and filtered. For each sample, productive Simpson clonality was calculated by taking the square root of Simpson's diversity index across productive rearrangements. What TCRdb holds here is the immuneACCESS table cut down to in-frame rearrangements. Part of the clones is not present; checked against another copy, under half of the missing clones reflect an unresolved V gene, and the others are unexplained. V and J calls and clone size are given by that table; D and trimming were obtained from the DNA. The sample has 450,000 or so clones on record, 85% to 90% of them singletons. About 1% of the sample is held by the ten biggest clonotypes.

In Seattle, one collaborating source enrolled patients while the infection was active and tracked those patients longitudinally over the course of disease. Each collaborating institution followed its own protocols to collect whole blood in K2EDTA tubes. Collaborator samples were shipped for TCRbeta analysis as frozen whole blood, isolated PBMCs, or DNA extracted from either sample type. A remark on this clone: This receptor's antigen is unknown. Base qualities are not recorded, but no much larger clone differs from it by a single base.

The cysteine opens and the phenylalanine closes a CDR3 of 15 amino acids. The retained sequence is limited to the CDR3, 45 bases, with the frame set at the first base. The germline V gene specifies SGHVS as CDR1 and FNYEAQ as CDR2. V sheds 4 bases and J sheds 1 base, leaving 13 bases between their ends. Here the chain combines TRBV7-6 and TRBJ1-1; the D gene is perhaps TRBD1, on 6 matching bases. The sequence came from a man aged 18 to 35 with COVID-19, enrolled during active disease. The sequencing input was peripheral blood. This receptor has the CDR3 CASSSRDTPNTEAFF. The nucleotide sequence reads as follows: TGTGCCAGCAGCTCCCGGGACACACCGAACACTGAAGCTTTCTTT.